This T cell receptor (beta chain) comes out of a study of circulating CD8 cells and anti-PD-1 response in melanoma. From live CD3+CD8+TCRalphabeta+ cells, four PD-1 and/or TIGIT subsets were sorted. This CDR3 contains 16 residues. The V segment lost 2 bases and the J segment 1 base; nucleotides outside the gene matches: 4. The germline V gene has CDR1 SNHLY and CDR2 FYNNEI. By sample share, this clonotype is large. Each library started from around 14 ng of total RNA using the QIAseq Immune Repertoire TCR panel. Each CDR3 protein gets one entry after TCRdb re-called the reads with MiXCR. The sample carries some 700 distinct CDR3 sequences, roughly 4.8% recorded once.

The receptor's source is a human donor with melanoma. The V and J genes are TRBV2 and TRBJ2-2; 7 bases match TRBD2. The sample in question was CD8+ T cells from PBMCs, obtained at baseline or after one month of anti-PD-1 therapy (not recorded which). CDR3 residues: CASSELPSGNTGELFF. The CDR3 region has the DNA TGTGCCAGCAGTGAATTACCTAGCGGGAACACCGGGGAGCTGTTTTTT.